This entry describes one T cell receptor beta chain. V gave up 5 bases and J gave up 8 bases; unmatched junction bases: 6. From germline, CDR1 is SGHTA and CDR2 FQGNSA. The CDR3 consists of 13 residues. The record originates from a study of blood T cell repertoires in COVID-19. Study information: PBMCs, B-cell-depleted T cells, or T cells were the source of the cDNA or gDNA that made up the material.

Libraries were prepared by immunoSEQ multiplex PCR; TCRdb keeps only in-frame clonotypes and omits some of them. This table holds 55,000 to 90,000 clones, 91% found once. Material for sequencing was peripheral blood. The receptor's source is a human donor with active COVID-19. The donor label of this sample is uncertain. V is TRBV7-2 and J is TRBJ2-1; 7 nucleotides line up with TRBD2. CDR3 coding DNA: TGTGCCAGCAGCCCACGGACTAGAGATGAGCAGTTCTTC. Encoded protein: CASSPRTRDEQFF.